This T cell receptor (beta chain) originates from a study of T-cell reconstitution after alpha-beta-depleted transplantation in children (dated by TCRdb to 2016 to 2017). Regarding the complete study: T-cell immune reconstitution after TCRalphabeta/CD19-depleted allogeneic hematopoietic cell transplantation in children was quantitatively tracked in the study by means of TCR repertoire profiling.

In regard to this clonotype: Its antigen is still unknown. Base-call qualities are not available, and no considerably larger clone is one nucleotide away.

Libraries were constructed by PCR. Sequencing was performed on an Illumina HiSeq 2500. To normalize quantification of the TCRbeta repertoire, the TCR libraries were built with molecular barcoding that relied on unique molecular identifiers. The public reads were run again by TCRdb, first through fastp at Q25 and then through MiXCR, and only productive beta chains were kept. Every entry covers one CDR3 protein and lists the most common genes and DNA from its rows. This sample lists some 550,000 distinct CDR3 sequences; approximately 20% were detected once. Of the sample, 3% to 4% falls within the top ten clones. The V and J ends are trimmed by 0 bases and 1 base, leaving 12 bases between them. Taken from cysteine to phenylalanine, the CDR3 has 15 residues. Only the CDR3 part of the read is kept: 45 bases, read in frame from the first base. The germline V gene encodes CDR1 DFQATT and CDR2 SNEGSKA (reference sequence).

Here the chain combines TRBV20-1 and TRBJ1-1; the best D guess is TRBD1, with 5 bases matching. The sample was PBMCs from the stem cell graft donor, taken from the stem cell graft. This clonotype was obtained from a human donor who donated a stem cell graft to a child with acute lymphoblastic leukemia. The DNA is TGCAGTGCTAGAGATCAGGGAAAGTGGAACACTGAAGCTTTCTTT. Its coded protein is CSARDQGKWNTEAFF.